This entry concerns a single T cell receptor beta chain. Its antigen remains undetermined. Per-base qualities were not stored, and no clone one base away is much larger. V drops 2 bases and J drops 1 base, leaving 6 bases in between. From its cysteine to its phenylalanine, the CDR3 spans 13 amino acids. Only CDR3 DNA remains: 39 bases, in frame from the first base. The CDR1 and CDR2 encoded by the germline V gene are SGHDT and YYEEEE. The data derive from a study of identifying expanded T cells in peripheral blood (dated by TCRdb to 2018 to 2020). Context from the whole study: Separate aliquots of the same genomic DNA pool were sequenced to produce technical replicates, and four replicates were compared in pairs. Broad study findings and their caveats: It was expected by the authors that biological variance in healthy repertoires might increase further over much longer intervals, such as months to years. Both the number of clones called differentially abundant and the false-positive rate were significantly reduced by the beta-binomial model across all healthy-donor time intervals. The binomial model flagged about 1.1 differentially abundant clones between technical replicates but 15 to 17 over around two weeks and roughly 20 over four weeks. Across all healthy donors, variance in clone template counts between approximately 2-week samples was found to increase significantly with total template count.

No immune events, such as infections, were documented for the healthy donors during the collection period. To calibrate time-dependent variance in a beta-binomial model of T-cell clone differential abundance, blood repertoires from healthy donors were used as a training cohort. The training cohort was composed of approximately ten healthy donors, 3 female and 7 male. An age range of roughly 29 to 70 years, with an average of about 45 years, was recorded for the donors. Whole blood from each healthy donor was obtained from a commercial supplier and was collected at three time points 2 to 3 weeks apart. For immunosequencing, genomic DNA was extracted from whole blood that had not been sorted. TCRbeta CDR3 regions were profiled with the immunoSEQ Assay using bias-controlled multiplex PCR amplification of genomic DNA. The study's processing was this. To quantify the absolute abundance of each unique TCRbeta CDR3 region, the sequences were collapsed and filtered. Differential abundance was tested with two models: a binomial (Fisher-equivalent) model and a beta-binomial model that adds time-dependent variance fitted from healthy donors. Clones with fewer than 5 combined templates were removed, and differential abundance was called for clones with a Benjamini-Hochberg FDR below 0.01. The form v = (b*log(k)+a)^2 was used to model beta-binomial variance as a function of total template count across the two samples. This immuneACCESS table, as held by TCRdb, lists in-frame sequences with V and J called but not all clones. Of the missing ones, under half trace to an unresolved V gene in checked studies; the others have no known cause. The DNA was the basis for D and trimming; V, J and clone size are from that table. The sample table lists roughly 100,000 clones, around 89% of them with a count of one. The top ten constitute about a sixth of the sample.

Here the chain combines TRBV5-6 and TRBJ1-1; no D gene call is confident. This sequence originates from a person aged 18-70 years in good health. Sample: blood. In nucleotides, the sequence is TGTGCCAGCAGCTTTCAGAGGAACACTGAAGCTTTCTTT. It translates to CASSFQRNTEAFF. The CDR3 plus the reference TRBV5-6 and TRBJ1-1 genes for the other parts give the full variable domain: DAGVTQSPTHLIKTRGQQVTLRCSPKSGHDTVSWYQQALGQGPQFIFQYYEEEERQRGNFPDRFSGHQFPNYSSELNVNALLLGDSALYLCASSFQRNTEAFFGQGTRLTVV.